This TCR beta chain appears in the sequencing data of a study of identical twins (dated by TCRdb to 2016 to 2017). General notes on the study: To test whether fetal clonotypes persist, the study used deep sequencing on TCR alpha and beta repertoires from monozygotic twins, unrelated adults of various ages, and cord blood. To rule out contamination, the twin experiments were replicated at different times with different library preparation protocols.

CDR1 is given as SGDLS and CDR2 as YYNGEE, both from the germline V gene. The V end gives up 3 bases and the J end 2 bases, leaving 4 bases in the junction not matched to a gene. Taken from cysteine to phenylalanine, the CDR3 has 14 residues. Just CDR3 DNA is preserved here, 42 bases in frame from base 1. This clonotype was found a few times. Its binding antigen is unknown. Nothing much larger sits one base from this clone, and base qualities are not available. Study-level results and caveats: Invariant T cells such as MAIT and iNKT could partly confound zero-insertion analyses, although diverse VJ usage argued against such confounding for most clonotypes. Out-of-frame TCR alpha sharing in monozygotic twins was systematically underestimated by recombination models, whereas sharing between unrelated individuals was in agreement with the recombination models. Fewer insertions were carried by abundant cord blood beta clonotypes; a weaker similar trend was observed in young adult naive repertoires, while no such trend was observed in memory repertoires. Because the same donors could not be followed over many years, the conclusions depended on cross-sectional statistical analysis. Compared with coincidental sharing between unrelated individuals, an excess of low generation-probability sequences was observed among out-of-frame TCR alpha sequences shared between twins. A weaker excess of twin sharing was found in beta out-of-frame sequences because the signal-to-noise ratio was lowered by fewer shared sequences.

Only healthy Caucasian donors were included. The study also sequenced three unrelated non-twin adults: a male aged 18 to 29, a male aged 50 to 60 and a female aged 50 to 60. Miltenyi CD45RO+ enrichment and human naive T-cell isolation kits were used to isolate memory (CD45RO+) and naive T cells from PBMC. The library came from 5' RACE. Instrument on record: Illumina HiSeq 2000. A universal primer binding site was introduced by template switching, and a unique molecular identifier was present in the final cDNA, enabling accurate counting of TCR cDNA molecules. Specific primers in the conserved constant-segment region were used to synthesize first-strand cDNA for the TCR alpha and beta chains. To control for contamination, each cDNA library was double barcoded with a SMART-Mk sample barcode plus Illumina barcodes. TruSeq adapter sequences, together with Illumina sample barcodes, were added in two successive PCR steps. TCR alpha and beta cDNA libraries were sequenced on the Illumina HiSeq platform with custom primers. Per the original workflow: Raw reads were processed with MiGEC to extract unique molecular identifiers, and MiXCR was used to determine CDR3 positions. For each individual, recombination models were inferred using an EM algorithm with the repgenHMM and IGoR tools. The analysis of shared clonotypes was done with the tcR package in R, with sharing normalized by the product of cloneset sizes. To study raw recombination free of thymic and clonal selection effects, out-of-frame nonproductive sequences were analyzed. Using fastp trimming at Q25 and MiXCR clonotype assembly, TCRdb reanalyzed the public sequencing data and kept in-frame beta chains. Under each unique CDR3 protein, matching rows form one entry showing the most common genes and DNA. For this entry, the V and J calls and clone size follow TCRdb and not the study's own pipeline. The table for this sample lists hundreds of thousands of distinct CDR3 sequences; around 6% of them were counted only once. Around 1.7% of the sample is in the top ten clones.

The sequenced sample was naive T cells sorted from blood. Read against the paper, the sample's cell subset or site label means: cells isolated with a human naive T-cell isolation kit. This clonotype was obtained from a man younger than 30 in good health. Recombination connected TRBV9 to TRBJ2-5, with 7 bases matching TRBD2. The DNA sequence is as follows: TGTGCCAGCAGCGCTGCTAGCGGTCAAGAGACCCAGTACTTC. Translated, it reads CASSAASGQETQYF.